The present TCR beta chain was sequenced within a study of hypomethylating agent response in myelodysplastic syndrome listed by TCRdb under 2021. Some background on the complete study: The hypomethylating agent given was azacitidine in about 70% of the 11 patients and decitabine in 3 of 11 patients. Patients had a mean age of approximately 72 +/- 6.3 years, and a diploid cytogenetic profile was the most common. Response was defined as complete response or hematologic improvement, and patients meeting neither criterion were classed as non-responders. The most frequent mutation was TET2, found in about 45% of the 11 patients. Among the myelodysplastic syndrome patients in the cohort, several were male and 2 were female. Roughly 6 patients responded with complete response or hematologic improvement, and four or five patients were non-responders. Summary of the overall study and its limitations: Whether the shared GLIPH2 clusters possibly recognize novel MDS antigens was not confirmed and still needs to be tested experimentally. After hypomethylating agent treatment, no significant change in richness, rarefaction diversity or clonality was seen, either across all patients or within response groups. Novel clonotypes emerged more often in responders, while non-responders showed more contracted clonotypes after treatment. Age matching of healthy control donors to MDS patients was not performed, and the MDS versus healthy comparison could have been impacted by this lack of age matching. Only about a dozen patients were analyzed, so the study cohort was small.

Bulk bone marrow was analyzed without sorting T-cell subsets. Bone marrow from some 10 myelodysplastic syndrome patients was immunosequenced for TCR beta CDR3 regions before and after hypomethylating agent therapy. Each patient contributed a baseline bone marrow plus two to three bone marrows at different post-treatment timepoints for longitudinal repertoire tracking. Whole bone marrow served as the source for genomic DNA extraction, with DNA quality checked using TapeStation, NanoDrop OneC and PicoGreen assays. As concerns this clone: This clone's antigen is unknown. No base qualities exist here, and no much larger clone lies one base off it.

The CDR3 runs 14 amino acids, cysteine and phenylalanine included. Solely the CDR3 DNA is kept, with 42 bases framed from the first base. Compared with germline, V lacks 4 bases and J lacks 5 bases; bases without a gene match: 6. The protocol used for the library was the immunoSEQ multiplex PCR assay. Survey resolution was applied, with two replicates of around 200 ng each being run for a total of roughly 400 ng of DNA per sample. Using multiplex PCR primers aimed at V and J genes, the hsTCRB kit picked up rearranged TCRB sequences in genomic DNA. In the first PCR, the CDR3 region was amplified for 30 to 35 cycles with the QIAGEN Multiplex PCR Kit. Sample barcodes and Illumina adapters were added to each replicate in a roughly 8-cycle second PCR. Pooled libraries were quantified using a QuantStudio 6 and the KAPA library quantification kit. About 15 pM of pooled libraries was sequenced on an Illumina MiSeq using 156-cycle single-end reads and a 15-cycle index read. In the source study's methods: Of 168,753 unique clonotypes, 1.5% to 2% were flagged by VDJdb annotation as previously reported viral-epitope-specific. The immunoSEQ Data Assistant and immunoSEQ Analyzer turned the raw reads into TCRB repertoires that were normalized and annotated. Clonotypes were analyzed with BioAnalyzer and version 0.6.5 of the immunarch R package. Before richness was estimated, every repertoire was downsampled to the clone count of the smallest repertoire. Clonotypes were categorized as expanded, contracted or novel by Fisher's exact tests, where a novel clonotype had zero frequency before treatment. Significantly changed CDR3 beta sequences were clustered with GLIPH2 using simulation_depth=1000 and kmer_min_depth=3, and CDR3s shorter than five residues were excluded. Imported from immuneACCESS, the table was reduced by TCRdb to in-frame sequences with V and J called. These copies leave out some clones; in studies compared against another copy, an unresolved V gene accounts for under half, and the cause of the remainder is not known. Clone size and the V and J calls come from that table; the DNA yielded D and trimming. Recorded for this sample are approximately 4,500 clones; approximately 87% of them occurred a single time. Under 10% of the sample is in the top ten clones.

The starting material was bone marrow, obtained before or after starting hypomethylating agent treatment for myelodysplastic syndrome (not recorded which). The V gene is TRBV7-1 and the J gene is TRBJ2-7, and TRBD2 aligns with 9 junction nucleotides. TRBV7-1 is sorted into the ORF group, with uncertain function. The sequence came from a human donor with myelodysplastic syndrome. This receptor has the CDR3 CASSFGGGANEQYF. In nucleotides, the sequence is TGTGCCAGCAGCTTCGGCGGGGGGGCGAACGAGCAGTACTTC.